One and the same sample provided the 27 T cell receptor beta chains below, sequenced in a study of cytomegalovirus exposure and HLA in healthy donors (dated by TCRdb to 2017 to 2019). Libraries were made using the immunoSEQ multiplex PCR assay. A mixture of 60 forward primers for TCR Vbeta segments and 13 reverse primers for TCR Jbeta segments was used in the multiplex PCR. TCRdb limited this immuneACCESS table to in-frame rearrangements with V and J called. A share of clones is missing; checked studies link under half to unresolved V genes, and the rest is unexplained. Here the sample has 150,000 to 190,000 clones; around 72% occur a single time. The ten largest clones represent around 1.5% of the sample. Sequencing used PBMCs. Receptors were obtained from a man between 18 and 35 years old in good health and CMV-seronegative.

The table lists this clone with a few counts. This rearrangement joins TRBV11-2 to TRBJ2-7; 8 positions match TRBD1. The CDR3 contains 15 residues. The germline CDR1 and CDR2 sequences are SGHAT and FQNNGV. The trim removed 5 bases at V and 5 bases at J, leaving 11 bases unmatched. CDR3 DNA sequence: TGTGCCAGCAGCCCGATCCAGGGGGCTATGAACGAGCAGTACTTC. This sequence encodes CASSPIQGAMNEQYF.

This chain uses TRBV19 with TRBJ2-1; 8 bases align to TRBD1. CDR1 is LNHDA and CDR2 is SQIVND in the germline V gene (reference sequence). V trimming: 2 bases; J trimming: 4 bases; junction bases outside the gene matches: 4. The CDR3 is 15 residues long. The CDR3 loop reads CASSIMGQVYNEQFF. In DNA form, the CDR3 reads TGTGCCAGTAGTATAATGGGACAGGTGTACAATGAGCAGTTCTTC.

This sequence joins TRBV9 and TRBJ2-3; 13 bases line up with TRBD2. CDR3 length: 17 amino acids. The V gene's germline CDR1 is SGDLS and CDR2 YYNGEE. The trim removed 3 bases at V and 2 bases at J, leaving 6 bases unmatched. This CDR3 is CASSGLAGGTYTDTQYF. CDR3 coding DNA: TGTGCCAGCAGCGGACTAGCGGGAGGTACCTACACAGATACGCAGTATTTT.

CDR3 sequence: CASSTLAGGSYEQYF. CDR3 DNA: TGTGCCAGCAGCACACTAGCGGGGGGCTCCTACGAGCAGTACTTC. This chain connects TRBV11-2 to TRBJ2-7; TRBD2 matches 12 bases. The V gene's germline CDR1 is SGHAT and CDR2 FQNNGV. V shed 5 bases, J shed 0 bases, and the junction held 2 bases outside the gene matches. The CDR3 extends over 15 amino acids.

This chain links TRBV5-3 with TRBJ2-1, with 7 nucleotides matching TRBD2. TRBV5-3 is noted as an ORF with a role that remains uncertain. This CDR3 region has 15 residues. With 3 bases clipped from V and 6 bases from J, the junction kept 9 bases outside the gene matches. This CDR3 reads CARSSRRLAVNEQFF. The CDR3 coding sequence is TGTGCCAGAAGCTCTAGACGGCTAGCGGTCAATGAGCAGTTCTTC.

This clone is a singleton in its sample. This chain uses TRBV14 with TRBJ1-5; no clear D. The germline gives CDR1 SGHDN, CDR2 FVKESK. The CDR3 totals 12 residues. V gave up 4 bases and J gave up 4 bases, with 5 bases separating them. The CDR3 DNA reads TGTGCCAGCAGCCGACATAATCAGCCCCAGCATTTT. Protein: CASSRHNQPQHF.

The CDR3 bases are TGCGCCAGCAGCCAAGATACGCGGGAGCGATCCTACAATGAGCAGTTCTTC. As protein: CASSQDTRERSYNEQFF. This rearrangement joins TRBV4-3 to TRBJ2-1; 7 bases are shared with TRBD2. CDR3 length equals 17 residues. The ends lost 0 bases at V and 1 base at J; junction bases unmatched: 6. Per the germline V gene, CDR1 is LGHNA and CDR2 is YSLEER.

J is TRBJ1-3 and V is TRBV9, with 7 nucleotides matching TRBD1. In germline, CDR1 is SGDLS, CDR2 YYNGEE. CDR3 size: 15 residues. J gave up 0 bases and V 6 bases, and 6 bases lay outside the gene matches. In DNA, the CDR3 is TGTGCCAGCACTAAGGGGGCTAACTCTGGAAACACCATATATTTT. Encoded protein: CASTKGANSGNTIYF.

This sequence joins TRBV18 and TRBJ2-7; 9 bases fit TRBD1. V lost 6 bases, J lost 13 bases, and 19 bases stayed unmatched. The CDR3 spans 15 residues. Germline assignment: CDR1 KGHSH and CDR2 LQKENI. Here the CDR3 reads CASSPSGGTGSTHYF. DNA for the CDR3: TGTGCCAGCTCGCCATCCGGAGGGACAGGGTCGACCCACTACTTC.

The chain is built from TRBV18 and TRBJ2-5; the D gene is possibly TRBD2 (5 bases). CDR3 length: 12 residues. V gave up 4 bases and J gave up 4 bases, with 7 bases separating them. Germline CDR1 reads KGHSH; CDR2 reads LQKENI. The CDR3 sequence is CASSREGETQYF. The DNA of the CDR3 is TGTGCCAGCTCACGAGAGGGAGAGACCCAGTACTTC. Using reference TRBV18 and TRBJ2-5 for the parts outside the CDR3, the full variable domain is NAGVMQNPRHLVRRRGQEARLRCSPMKGHSHVYWYRQLPEEGLKFMVYLQKENIIDESGMPKERFSAEFPKEGPSILRIQQVVRGDSAAYFCASSREGETQYFGPGTRLLVL.

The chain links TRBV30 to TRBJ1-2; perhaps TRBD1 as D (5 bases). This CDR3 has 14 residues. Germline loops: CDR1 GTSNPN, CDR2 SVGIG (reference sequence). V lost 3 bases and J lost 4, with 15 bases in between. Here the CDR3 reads CAWRGDGHFYGYTF. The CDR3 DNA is TGTGCCTGGAGAGGAGACGGACACTTCTATGGCTACACCTTC.

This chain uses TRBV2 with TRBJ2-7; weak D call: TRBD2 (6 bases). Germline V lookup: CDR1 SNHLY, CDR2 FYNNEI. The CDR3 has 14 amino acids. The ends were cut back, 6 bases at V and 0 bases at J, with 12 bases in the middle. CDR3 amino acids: CASRRRVTSYEQYF. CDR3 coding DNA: TGTGCCAGCAGGCGGAGGGTCACCTCCTACGAGCAGTACTTC.

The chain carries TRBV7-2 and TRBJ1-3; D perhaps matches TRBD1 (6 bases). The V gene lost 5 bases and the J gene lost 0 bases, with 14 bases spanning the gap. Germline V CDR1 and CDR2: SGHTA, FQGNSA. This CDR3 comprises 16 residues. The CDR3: CASSLHRVGSGNTIYF. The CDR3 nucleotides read TGTGCCAGCAGCCTACACAGGGTTGGCTCTGGAAACACCATATATTTT.

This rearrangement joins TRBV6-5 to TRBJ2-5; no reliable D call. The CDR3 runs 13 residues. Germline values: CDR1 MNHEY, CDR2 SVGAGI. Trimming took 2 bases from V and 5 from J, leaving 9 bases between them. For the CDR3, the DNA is TGTGCCAGCAGTTACCCGGCCGGGGAGACCCAGTACTTC. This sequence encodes CASSYPAGETQYF.

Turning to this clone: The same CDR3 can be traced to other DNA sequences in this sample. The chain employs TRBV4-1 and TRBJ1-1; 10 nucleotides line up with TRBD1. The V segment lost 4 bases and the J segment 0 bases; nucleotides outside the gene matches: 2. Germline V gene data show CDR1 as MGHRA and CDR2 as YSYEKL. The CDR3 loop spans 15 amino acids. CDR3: CASSPGQGMNTEAFF. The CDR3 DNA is TGCGCCAGCAGCCCGGGACAGGGGATGAACACTGAAGCTTTCTTT.

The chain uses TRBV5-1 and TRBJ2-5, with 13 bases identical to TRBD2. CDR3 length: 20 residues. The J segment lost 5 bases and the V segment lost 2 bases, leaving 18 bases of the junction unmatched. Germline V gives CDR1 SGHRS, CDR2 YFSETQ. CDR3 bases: TGCGCCAGCAGCTTTTCCACTAGCGGGAGGGCCATTGGGAACGGGGAGACCCAGTACTTC. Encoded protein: CASSFSTSGRAIGNGETQYF.

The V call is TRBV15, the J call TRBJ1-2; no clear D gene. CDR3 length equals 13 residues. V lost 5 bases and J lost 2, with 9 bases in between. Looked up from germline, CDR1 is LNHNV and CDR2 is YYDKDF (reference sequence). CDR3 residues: CATSPDGNYGYTF. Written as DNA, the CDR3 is TGTGCCACCAGCCCCGACGGGAACTATGGCTACACCTTC.

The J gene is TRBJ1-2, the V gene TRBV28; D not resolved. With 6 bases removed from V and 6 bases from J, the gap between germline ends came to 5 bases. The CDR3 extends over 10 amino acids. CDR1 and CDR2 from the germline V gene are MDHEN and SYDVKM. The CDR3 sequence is CASRSDGYTF. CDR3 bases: TGTGCCAGCAGGTCGGATGGCTACACCTTC.

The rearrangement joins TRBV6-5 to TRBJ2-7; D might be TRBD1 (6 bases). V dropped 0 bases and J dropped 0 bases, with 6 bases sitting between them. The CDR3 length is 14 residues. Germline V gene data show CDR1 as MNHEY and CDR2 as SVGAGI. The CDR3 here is CASSYSRGSYEQYF. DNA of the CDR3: TGTGCCAGCAGTTACTCCAGGGGCTCCTACGAGCAGTACTTC.

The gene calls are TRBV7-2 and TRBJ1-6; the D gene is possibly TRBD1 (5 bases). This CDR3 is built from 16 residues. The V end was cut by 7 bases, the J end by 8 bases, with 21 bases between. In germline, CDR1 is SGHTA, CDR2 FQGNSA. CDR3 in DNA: TGTGCCAGCAACTTGGGGGGGAGAGGGAATGATTCACCCCTCCACTTT. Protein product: CASNLGGRGNDSPLHF.

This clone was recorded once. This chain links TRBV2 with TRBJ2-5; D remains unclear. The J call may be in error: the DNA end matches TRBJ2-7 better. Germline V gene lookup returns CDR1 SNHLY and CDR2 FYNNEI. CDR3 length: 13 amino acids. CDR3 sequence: CASTPSEYYEQYF. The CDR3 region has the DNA TGTGCCAGCACCCCCTCCGAGTACTACGAGCAGTACTTC.

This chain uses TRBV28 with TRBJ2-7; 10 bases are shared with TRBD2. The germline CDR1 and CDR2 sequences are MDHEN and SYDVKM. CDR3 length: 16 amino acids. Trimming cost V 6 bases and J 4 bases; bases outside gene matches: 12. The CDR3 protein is CASRQTGGLARYEQYF. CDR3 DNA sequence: TGTGCCAGCAGACAAACAGGGGGACTAGCGAGGTACGAGCAGTACTTC.

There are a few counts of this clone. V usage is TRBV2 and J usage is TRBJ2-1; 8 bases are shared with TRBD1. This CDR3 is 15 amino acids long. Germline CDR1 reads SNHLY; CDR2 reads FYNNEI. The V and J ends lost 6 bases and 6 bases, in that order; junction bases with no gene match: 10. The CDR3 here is CASRRGQGTGNEQFF. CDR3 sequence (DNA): TGTGCCAGCAGGCGTGGACAGGGTACGGGCAATGAGCAGTTCTTC.

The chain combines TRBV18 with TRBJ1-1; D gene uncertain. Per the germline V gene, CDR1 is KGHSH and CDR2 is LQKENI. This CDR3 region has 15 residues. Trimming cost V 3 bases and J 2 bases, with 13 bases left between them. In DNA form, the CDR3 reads TGTGCCAGCTCACCGACAAGCCCTTATAACACTGAAGCTTTCTTT. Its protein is CASSPTSPYNTEAFF.

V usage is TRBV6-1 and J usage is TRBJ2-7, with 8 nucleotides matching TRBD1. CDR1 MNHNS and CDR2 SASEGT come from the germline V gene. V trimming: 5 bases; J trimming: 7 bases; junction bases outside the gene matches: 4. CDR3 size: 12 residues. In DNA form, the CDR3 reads TGTGCCAGCAGTTGGGGGACAGGAGAGCAGTACTTC. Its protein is CASSWGTGEQYF.

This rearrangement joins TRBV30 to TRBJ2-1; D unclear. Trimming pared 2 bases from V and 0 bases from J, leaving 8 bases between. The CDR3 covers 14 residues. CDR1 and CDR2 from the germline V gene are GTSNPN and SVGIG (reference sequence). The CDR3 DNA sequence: TGTGCCTGGAGTTATGGCGGCTCCTACAATGAGCAGTTCTTC. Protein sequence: CAWSYGGSYNEQFF.

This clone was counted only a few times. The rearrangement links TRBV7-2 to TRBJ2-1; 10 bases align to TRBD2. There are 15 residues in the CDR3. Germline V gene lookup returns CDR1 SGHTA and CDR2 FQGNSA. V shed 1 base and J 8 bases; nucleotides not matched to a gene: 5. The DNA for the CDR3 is TGTGCCAGCAGCTTAGAAGCTAGCGGGAGCCATGAGCAGTTCTTC. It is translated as CASSLEASGSHEQFF.